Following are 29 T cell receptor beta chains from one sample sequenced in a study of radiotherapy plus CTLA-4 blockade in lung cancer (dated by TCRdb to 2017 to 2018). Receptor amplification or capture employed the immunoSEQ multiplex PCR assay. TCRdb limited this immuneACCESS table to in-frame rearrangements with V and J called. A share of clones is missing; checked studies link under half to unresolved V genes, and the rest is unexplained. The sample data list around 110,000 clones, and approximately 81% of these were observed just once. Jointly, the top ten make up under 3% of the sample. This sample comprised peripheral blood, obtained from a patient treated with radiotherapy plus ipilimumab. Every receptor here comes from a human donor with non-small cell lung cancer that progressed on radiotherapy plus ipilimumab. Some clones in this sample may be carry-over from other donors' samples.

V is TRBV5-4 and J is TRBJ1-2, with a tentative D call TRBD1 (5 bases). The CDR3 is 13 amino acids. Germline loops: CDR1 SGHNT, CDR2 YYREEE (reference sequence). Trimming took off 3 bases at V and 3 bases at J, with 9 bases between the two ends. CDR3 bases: TGTGCCAGCAGCTACGGGACGGACTATGGCTACACCTTC. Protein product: CASSYGTDYGYTF.

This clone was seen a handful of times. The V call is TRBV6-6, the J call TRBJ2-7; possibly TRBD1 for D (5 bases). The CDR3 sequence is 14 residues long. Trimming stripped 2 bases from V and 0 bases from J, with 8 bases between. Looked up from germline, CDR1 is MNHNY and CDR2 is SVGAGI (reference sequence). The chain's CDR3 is CASSYMTASYEQYF. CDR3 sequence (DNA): TGTGCCAGCAGTTACATGACAGCCTCCTACGAGCAGTACTTC.

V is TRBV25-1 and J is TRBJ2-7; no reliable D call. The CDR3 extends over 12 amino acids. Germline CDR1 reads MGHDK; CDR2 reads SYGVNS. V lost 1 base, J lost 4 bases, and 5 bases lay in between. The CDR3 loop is CASSESTYEQYF. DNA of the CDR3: TGTGCCAGCAGTGAATCCACATACGAGCAGTACTTC.

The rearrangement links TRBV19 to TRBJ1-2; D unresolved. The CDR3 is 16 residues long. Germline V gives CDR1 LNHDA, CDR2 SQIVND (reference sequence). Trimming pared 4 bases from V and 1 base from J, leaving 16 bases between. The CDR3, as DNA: TGTGCCAGTAGTACCAATGACGGAGGCATTAACTATGGCTACACCTTC. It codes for CASSTNDGGINYGYTF.

The CDR3 loop is CASKVGANYGYTF. CDR3 nucleotide sequence: TGTGCCAGCAAAGTTGGCGCTAACTATGGCTACACCTTC. The genes are TRBV6-5 and TRBJ1-2; D not certain. Germline lookup yields CDR1 MNHEY and CDR2 SVGAGI. CDR3 length: 13 amino acids. The V end was cut by 7 bases, the J end by 0 bases, with 9 bases between.

CDR3 loop: CASSPAEDTEAFF. CDR3 DNA: TGTGCCAGCTCACCCGCGGAGGACACTGAAGCTTTCTTT. The chain uses TRBV18 and TRBJ1-1; D unresolved. Trimming removed 3 bases from V and 3 bases from J, with 8 bases in between. This CDR3 is 13 amino acids long. Germline-derived CDR1 and CDR2 are KGHSH and LQKENI.

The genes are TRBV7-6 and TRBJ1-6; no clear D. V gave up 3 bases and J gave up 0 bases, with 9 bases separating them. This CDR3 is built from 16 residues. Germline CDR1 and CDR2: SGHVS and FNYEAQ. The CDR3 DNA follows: TGTGCCAGCAGCTTCGGGGAAAGCTCCTATAATTCACCCCTCCACTTT. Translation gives CASSFGESSYNSPLHF.

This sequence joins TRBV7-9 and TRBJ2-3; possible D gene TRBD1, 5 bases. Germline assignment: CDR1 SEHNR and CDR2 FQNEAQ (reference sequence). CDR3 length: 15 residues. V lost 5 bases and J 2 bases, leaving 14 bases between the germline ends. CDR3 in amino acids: CASSPRQSTTDTQYF. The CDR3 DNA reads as TGTGCCAGCAGCCCTCGACAGTCGACCACAGATACGCAGTATTTT.

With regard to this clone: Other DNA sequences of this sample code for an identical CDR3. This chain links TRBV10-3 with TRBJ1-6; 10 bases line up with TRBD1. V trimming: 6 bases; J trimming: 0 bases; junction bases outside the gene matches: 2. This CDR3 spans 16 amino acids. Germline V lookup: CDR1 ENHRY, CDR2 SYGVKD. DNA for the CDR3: TGTGCCATCAGCCGGGACAGGGGCTCCTATAATTCACCCCTCCACTTT. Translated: CAISRDRGSYNSPLHF.

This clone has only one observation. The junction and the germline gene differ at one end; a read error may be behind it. The CDR3 coding sequence is TGTGCCGGCAGTTTATCCGGGGTACTTTTTATGGATGAGCAGTTCTTC. This sequence encodes CAGSLSGVLFMDEQFF. V and J are TRBV27 and TRBJ2-7, with a weak D call TRBD2 (5 bases). The J call may be incorrect, as the DNA end agrees better with TRBJ2-1. Germline CDR1 reads MNHEY; CDR2 reads SMNVEV (reference sequence). This CDR3 is built from 16 residues.

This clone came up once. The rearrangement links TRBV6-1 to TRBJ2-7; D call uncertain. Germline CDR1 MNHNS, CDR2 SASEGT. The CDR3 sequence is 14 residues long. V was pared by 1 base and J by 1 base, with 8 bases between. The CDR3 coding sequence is TGTGCCAGCAGTGAAGTCAGTAGATCCTACGAGCAGTACTTC. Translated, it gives CASSEVSRSYEQYF.

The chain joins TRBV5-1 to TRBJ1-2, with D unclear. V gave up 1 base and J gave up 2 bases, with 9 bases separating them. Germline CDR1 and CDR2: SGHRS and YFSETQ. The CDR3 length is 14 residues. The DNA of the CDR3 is TGCGCCAGCAGCTTGTCGGGAAAAAACTATGGCTACACCTTC. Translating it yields CASSLSGKNYGYTF.

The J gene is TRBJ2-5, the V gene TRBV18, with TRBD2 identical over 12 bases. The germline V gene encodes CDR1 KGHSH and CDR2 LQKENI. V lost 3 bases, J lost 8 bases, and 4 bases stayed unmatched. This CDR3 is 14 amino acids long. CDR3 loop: CASSPLAGGRTQYF. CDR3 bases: TGTGCCAGCTCACCTCTAGCGGGGGGGCGAACCCAGTACTTC.

The CDR3 spells CASSSGFRGREQYF. Here the CDR3 DNA reads TGTGCCAGCAGCTCAGGATTCAGGGGGCGGGAGCAGTACTTC. The chain combines TRBV11-1 with TRBJ2-7; TRBD1 matches at 8 bases. After removal of 4 bases from V and 7 bases from J, the junction contained 9 bases not matched to a gene. The CDR3 contains 14 residues. Germline CDR1 is SGHAT and CDR2 is FQDESV (reference sequence).

CDR3 nucleotides: TGTGCCAGCAGCTTATGGGTCGGGGGGGCTATGAATGAGCAGTTCTTC. It specifies CASSLWVGGAMNEQFF. The gene calls are TRBV7-2 and TRBJ2-1; the match to TRBD2 covers 8 bases. This CDR3 is 16 amino acids long. Trimming removed 2 bases from V and 7 bases from J; junction bases left unmatched: 10. CDR1 and CDR2 (germline): SGHTA, FQGNSA.

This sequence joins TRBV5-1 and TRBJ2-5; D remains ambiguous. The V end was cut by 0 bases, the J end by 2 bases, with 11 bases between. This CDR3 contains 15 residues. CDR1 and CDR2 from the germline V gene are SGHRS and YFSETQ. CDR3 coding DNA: TGCGCCAGCAGCTTGGCTCCAGGTTTACAAGAGACCCAGTACTTC. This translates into CASSLAPGLQETQYF.

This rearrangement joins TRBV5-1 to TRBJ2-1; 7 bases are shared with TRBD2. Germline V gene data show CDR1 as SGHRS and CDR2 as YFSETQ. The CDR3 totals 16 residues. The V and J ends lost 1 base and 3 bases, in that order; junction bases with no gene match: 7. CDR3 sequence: CASSLNLAGVYNEQFF. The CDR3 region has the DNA TGCGCCAGCAGCTTGAACCTCGCGGGGGTCTACAATGAGCAGTTCTTC.

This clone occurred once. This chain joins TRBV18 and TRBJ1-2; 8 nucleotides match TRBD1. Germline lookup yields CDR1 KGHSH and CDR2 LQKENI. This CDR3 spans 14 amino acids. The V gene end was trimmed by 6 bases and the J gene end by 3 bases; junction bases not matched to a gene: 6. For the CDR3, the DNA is TGTGCCAGCTCTCTCTTGGGACAGGACTATGGCTACACCTTC. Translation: CASSLLGQDYGYTF. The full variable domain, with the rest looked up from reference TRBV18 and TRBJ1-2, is NAGVMQNPRHLVRRRGQEARLRCSPMKGHSHVYWYRQLPEEGLKFMVYLQKENIIDESGMPKERFSAEFPKEGPSILRIQQVVRGDSAAYFCASSLLGQDYGYTFGSGTRLTVV.

The CDR3: CASSFTLPGTGSNEQFF. The DNA for the CDR3 is TGTGCCAGCAGTTTCACCCTTCCCGGGACAGGGAGCAATGAGCAGTTCTTC. The J gene is TRBJ2-1, the V gene TRBV28; 9 bases map to TRBD1. This CDR3 has 17 amino acids. V lost 3 bases, J lost 6 bases, and 12 bases stayed unmatched. Germline V gene sequence: CDR1 MDHEN, CDR2 SYDVKM.

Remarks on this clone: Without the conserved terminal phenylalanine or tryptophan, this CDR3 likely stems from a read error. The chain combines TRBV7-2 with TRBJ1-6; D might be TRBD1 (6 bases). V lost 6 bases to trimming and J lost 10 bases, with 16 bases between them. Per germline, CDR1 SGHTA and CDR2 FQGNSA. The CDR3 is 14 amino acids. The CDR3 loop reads CASRLQGLRSPLHL. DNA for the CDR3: TGTGCCAGCAGGTTACAGGGTTTGCGGTCACCCCTCCACCTT.

In DNA form, the CDR3 reads TGTGCCAGCAGCTTGACGACCGGGATCCTCCAAGAGACCCAGTACTTC. It encodes CASSLTTGILQETQYF. V gene TRBV7-8 combines with J gene TRBJ2-5; possible D gene TRBD2, 5 bases. The CDR3 has 16 amino acids. In germline, CDR1 is SGHVS, CDR2 FQNEAQ. V was trimmed by 3 bases and J by 1 base, leaving 15 bases between them.

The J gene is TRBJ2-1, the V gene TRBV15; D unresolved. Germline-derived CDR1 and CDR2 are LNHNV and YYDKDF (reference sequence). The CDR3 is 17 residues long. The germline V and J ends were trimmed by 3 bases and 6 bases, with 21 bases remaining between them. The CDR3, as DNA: TGTGCCACCAGCAGGATTGACCGCCGAAGTCCCCTCAATGAGCAGTTCTTC. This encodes CATSRIDRRSPLNEQFF. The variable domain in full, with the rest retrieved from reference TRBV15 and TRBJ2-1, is DAMVIQNPRYQVTQFGKPVTLSCSQTLNHNVMYWYQQKSSQAPKLLFHYYDKDFNNEADTPDNFQSRRPNTSFCFLDIRSPGLGDTAMYLCATSRIDRRSPLNEQFFGPGTRLTVL.

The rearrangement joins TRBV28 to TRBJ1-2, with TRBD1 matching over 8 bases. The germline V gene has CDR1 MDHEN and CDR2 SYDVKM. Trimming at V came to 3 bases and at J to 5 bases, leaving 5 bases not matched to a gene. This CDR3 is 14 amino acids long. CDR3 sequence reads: CASSFSGGGYGYTF. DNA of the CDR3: TGTGCCAGCAGTTTCTCAGGGGGCGGGTATGGCTACACCTTC.

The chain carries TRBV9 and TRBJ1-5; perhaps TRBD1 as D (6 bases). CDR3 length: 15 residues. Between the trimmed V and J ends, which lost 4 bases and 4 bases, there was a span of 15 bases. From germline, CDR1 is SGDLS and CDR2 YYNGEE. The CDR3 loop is CASSPTGAGNQPQHF. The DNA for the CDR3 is TGTGCCAGCAGCCCTACGGGGGCTGGTAATCAGCCCCAGCATTTT.

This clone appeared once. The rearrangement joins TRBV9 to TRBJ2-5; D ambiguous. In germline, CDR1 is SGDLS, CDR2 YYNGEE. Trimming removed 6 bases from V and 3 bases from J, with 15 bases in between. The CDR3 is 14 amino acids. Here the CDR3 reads CASTREVGEETQYF. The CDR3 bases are TGTGCCAGCACCCGTGAGGTAGGAGAAGAGACCCAGTACTTC.

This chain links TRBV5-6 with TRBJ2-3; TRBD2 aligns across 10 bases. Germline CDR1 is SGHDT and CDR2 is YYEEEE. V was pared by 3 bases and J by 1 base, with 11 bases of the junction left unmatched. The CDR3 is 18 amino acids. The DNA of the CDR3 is TGTGCCAGCAGCTCCGGAGGTAGCGGGGGGCCGCGCACAGATACGCAGTATTTT. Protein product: CASSSGGSGGPRTDTQYF.

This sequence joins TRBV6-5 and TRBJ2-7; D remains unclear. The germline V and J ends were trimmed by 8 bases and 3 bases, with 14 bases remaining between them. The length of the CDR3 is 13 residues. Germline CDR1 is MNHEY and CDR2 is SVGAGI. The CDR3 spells CASSRAGFYEQYF. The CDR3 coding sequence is TGTGCCAGCTCCCGGGCCGGATTCTACGAGCAGTACTTC.

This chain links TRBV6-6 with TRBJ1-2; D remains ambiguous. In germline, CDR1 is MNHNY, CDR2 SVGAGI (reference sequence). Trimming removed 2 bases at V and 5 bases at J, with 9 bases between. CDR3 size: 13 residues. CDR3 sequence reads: CASSYREGYGYTF. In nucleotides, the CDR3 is TGTGCCAGCAGTTACAGGGAAGGGTATGGCTACACCTTC.

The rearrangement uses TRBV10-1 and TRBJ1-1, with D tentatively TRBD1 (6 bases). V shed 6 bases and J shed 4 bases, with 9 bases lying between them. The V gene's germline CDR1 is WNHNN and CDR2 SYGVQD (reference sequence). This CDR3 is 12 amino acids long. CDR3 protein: CASSSTGTEAFF. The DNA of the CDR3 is TGCGCCAGCAGCTCGACAGGCACTGAAGCTTTCTTT.